The TCR beta chain described here comes from a study of spatial heterogeneity in lung cancer. Across the study: Each time, sequencing found more beta-chain sequences than alpha-chain sequences.

Described time point: sample taken at primary tumor resection. Material for sequencing was whole RNA from tumor, nontumor lung or frozen PBMC, left unsorted. This clonotype was counted many times. Its specificity is not known. General study findings and limits: Resection saw ubiquitous expanded tumor TCRs appear in blood more than follow-up did.

TCRdb reprocessed the 5' RACE reads via MiXCR and lists one record per CDR3 protein. The sample lists approximately 40,000 distinct CDR3 sequences; roughly 15% were seen once. From germline, CDR1 is SQVTM and CDR2 ANQGSEA. The length of the CDR3 is 13 residues. V shed 4 bases and J shed 2 bases, with 11 bases lying between them. The TCR sequence derives from a male donor with early-stage non-small cell lung cancer. This chain links TRBV29-1 with TRBJ2-5; maybe TRBD1 (7 bases). The sample in question was PBMCs, obtained at surgery. The CDR3: CSVGQGGQETQYF. The DNA of the CDR3 is TGCAGCGTTGGACAGGGAGGACAAGAGACCCAGTACTTC.